The 7 T cell receptor beta chains below all came from one sample that was sequenced in a study of blood T cell repertoires in COVID-19. Profiling relied on immunoSEQ multiplex PCR, and the TCRdb table lists in-frame clones only, not all of them. The data contain 250,000 or so clones, around 90% of them singletons. Sample: peripheral blood. These receptors came from a man under 40 with COVID-19, enrolled during active disease.

CDR3 sequence: CASSHKTGLGHSNQPQHF. The CDR3 DNA sequence: TGTGCCAGCAGCCACAAGACAGGGCTGGGACATAGCAATCAGCCCCAGCATTTT. The rearrangement uses TRBV7-9 and TRBJ1-5; TRBD1 agrees at 7 bases. Germline V gene data show CDR1 as SEHNR and CDR2 as FQNEAQ (reference sequence). CDR3 length: 18 amino acids. V lost 5 bases, J lost 0 bases, and 13 bases stayed unmatched.

The chain couples TRBV5-1 to TRBJ2-1; TRBD2 might be the D (6 bases). The V and J ends lost 0 bases and 5 bases respectively, with 9 bases between them. CDR1 and CDR2 (germline): SGHRS, YFSETQ. This CDR3 spans 14 amino acids. CDR3 protein: CASSLGGTDNEQFF. Here the CDR3 DNA reads TGCGCCAGCAGCTTGGGCGGGACGGACAATGAGCAGTTCTTC.

The chain joins TRBV30 to TRBJ2-5; 12 bases line up with TRBD2. With 4 bases clipped from V and 1 base from J, the junction kept 4 bases outside the gene matches. Germline loops: CDR1 GTSNPN, CDR2 SVGIG (reference sequence). The CDR3 spans 15 residues. CDR3 in amino acids: CAWTRTSGAQETQYF. In DNA form, the CDR3 reads TGTGCCTGGACTCGGACTAGCGGGGCCCAAGAGACCCAGTACTTC.

Here the CDR3 reads CASSLEVRQGAYGYTF. The CDR3, as DNA: TGTGCCAGCAGCTTAGAGGTTAGGCAGGGGGCGTATGGCTACACCTTC. The chain links TRBV11-2 to TRBJ1-2; 8 bases agree with TRBD1. The CDR3 totals 16 residues. After removal of 0 bases from V and 5 bases from J, the junction contained 8 bases not matched to a gene. The germline V gene encodes CDR1 SGHAT and CDR2 FQNNGV.

On this clone: Distinct nucleotide sequences in the sample also encode this CDR3. The rearrangement joins TRBV7-9 to TRBJ1-2, with a possible D match to TRBD1 (5 bases). CDR3 length: 15 residues. Germline CDR1 is SEHNR and CDR2 is FQNEAQ (reference sequence). The V end lost 1 base, the J end lost 3 bases, and 12 bases lay between the germline ends. The CDR3 region has the DNA TGTGCCAGCAGCTTAGGGCAGGGTGGTGACTATGGCTACACCTTC. This translates into CASSLGQGGDYGYTF.

The CDR3 region is CASSHSTSGVYNEQFF. DNA of the CDR3: TGCGCCAGCAGCCACTCCACTAGCGGGGTATACAATGAGCAGTTCTTC. J is TRBJ2-1 and V is TRBV4-1; TRBD2 aligns across 10 bases. In germline, CDR1 is MGHRA, CDR2 YSYEKL. V was pared by 3 bases and J by 4 bases, with 6 bases of the junction left unmatched. The CDR3 has 16 residues.

The chain couples TRBV5-1 to TRBJ2-3; 7 bases align to TRBD2. CDR3 size: 14 residues. Germline CDR1 SGHRS, CDR2 YFSETQ. With V trimmed by 4 bases and J by 6 bases, 8 bases remained unmatched. CDR3 DNA: TGCGCCAGCAGCGGGTGGACTAGTAGCGATACGCAGTATTTT. Its translation is CASSGWTSSDTQYF.